The 2 T cell receptor beta chains below come from one sample, sequenced in a study of identical twins. TCRdb called the 5' RACE reads again in MiXCR, with one record for every CDR3 protein. The sample gives a few hundred thousand distinct CDR3 sequences, about 8.5% of which show up once; approximately 3% is in the top ten. These records were also assigned to another study, of yellow fever vaccine responses in identical twins.

Sequencing input: CD8+ T cells sorted from blood. The source of these receptors is a young woman in good health.

This chain links TRBV20-1 with TRBJ2-7; TRBD2 agrees at 7 bases. CDR3 length: 13 residues. Germline V gene data show CDR1 as DFQATT and CDR2 as SNEGSKA (reference sequence). V lost 3 bases and J lost 3; bases outside the gene matches: 5. CDR3: CSASFERDYEQYF. The CDR3 bases are TGCAGTGCTAGTTTCGAGCGGGACTACGAGCAGTACTTC.

The chain recombines TRBV2 with TRBJ2-7, with 12 nucleotides matching TRBD2. The CDR3 sequence is 16 residues long. CDR1 and CDR2 from the germline V gene are SNHLY and FYNNEI. V dropped 2 bases and J dropped 1; count of bases not matched to a gene: 3. CDR3 sequence reads: CASSETSGGLSYEQYF. CDR3 sequence (DNA): TGTGCCAGCAGTGAAACTAGCGGGGGGTTGTCCTACGAGCAGTACTTC.